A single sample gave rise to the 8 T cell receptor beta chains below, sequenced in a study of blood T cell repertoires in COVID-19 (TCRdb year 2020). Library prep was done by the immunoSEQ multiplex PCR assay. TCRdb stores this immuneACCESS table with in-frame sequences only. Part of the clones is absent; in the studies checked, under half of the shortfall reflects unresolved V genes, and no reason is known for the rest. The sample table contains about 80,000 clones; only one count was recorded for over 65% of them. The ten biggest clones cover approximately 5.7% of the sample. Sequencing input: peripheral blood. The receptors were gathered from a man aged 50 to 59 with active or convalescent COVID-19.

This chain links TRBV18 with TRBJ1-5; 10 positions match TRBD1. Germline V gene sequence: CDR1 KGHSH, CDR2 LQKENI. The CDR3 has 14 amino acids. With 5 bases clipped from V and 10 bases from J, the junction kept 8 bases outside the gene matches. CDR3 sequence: CASSGSGQGSPQHF. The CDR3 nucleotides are TGTGCCAGCTCAGGCTCGGGACAGGGGAGCCCCCAGCATTTT.

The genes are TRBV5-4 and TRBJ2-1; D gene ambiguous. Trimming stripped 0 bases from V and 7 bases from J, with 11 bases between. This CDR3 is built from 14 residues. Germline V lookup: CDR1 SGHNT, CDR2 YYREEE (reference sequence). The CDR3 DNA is TGTGCCAGCAGCTTGGGTCCAGGATCGAATGAGCAGTTCTTC. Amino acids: CASSLGPGSNEQFF.

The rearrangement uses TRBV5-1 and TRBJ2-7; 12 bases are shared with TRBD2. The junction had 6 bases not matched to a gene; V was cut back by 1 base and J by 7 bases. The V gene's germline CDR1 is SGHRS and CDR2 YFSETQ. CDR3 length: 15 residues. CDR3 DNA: TGCGCCAGCAGCTTGCCCCTAGCGGGGGGGAGTGAGCAGTACTTC. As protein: CASSLPLAGGSEQYF.

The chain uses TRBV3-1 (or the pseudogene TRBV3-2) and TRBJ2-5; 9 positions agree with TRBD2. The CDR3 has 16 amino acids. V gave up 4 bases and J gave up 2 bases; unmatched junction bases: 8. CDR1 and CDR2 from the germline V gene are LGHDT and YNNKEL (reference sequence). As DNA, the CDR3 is TGTGCCAGCAGCCCCCGCGGGCTAGCGGGGCAAGAGACCCAGTACTTC. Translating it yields CASSPRGLAGQETQYF.

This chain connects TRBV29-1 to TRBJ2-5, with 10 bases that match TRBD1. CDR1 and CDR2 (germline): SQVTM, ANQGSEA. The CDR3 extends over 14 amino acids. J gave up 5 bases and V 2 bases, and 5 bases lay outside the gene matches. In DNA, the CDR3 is TGCAGCGTTGAAAAGGGACAGGGGTTGGAGACCCAGTACTTC. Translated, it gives CSVEKGQGLETQYF.

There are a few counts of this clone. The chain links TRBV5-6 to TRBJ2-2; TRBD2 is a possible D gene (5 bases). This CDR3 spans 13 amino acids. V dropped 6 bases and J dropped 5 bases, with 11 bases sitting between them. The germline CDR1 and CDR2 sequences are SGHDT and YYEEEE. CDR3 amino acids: CASTPRGTGELFF. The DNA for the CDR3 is TGTGCCAGCACCCCCCGGGGAACCGGGGAGCTGTTTTTT.

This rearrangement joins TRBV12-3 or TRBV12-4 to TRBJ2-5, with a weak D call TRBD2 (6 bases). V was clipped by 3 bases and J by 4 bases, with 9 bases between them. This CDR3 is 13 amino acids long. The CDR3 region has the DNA TGTGCCAGCAGTTTTGTCGGGGGAGAGACCCAGTACTTC. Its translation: CASSFVGGETQYF.

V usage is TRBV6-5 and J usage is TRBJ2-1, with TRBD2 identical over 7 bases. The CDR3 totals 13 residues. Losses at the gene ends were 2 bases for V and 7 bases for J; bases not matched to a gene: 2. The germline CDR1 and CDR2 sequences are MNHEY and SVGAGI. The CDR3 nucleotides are TGTGCCAGCAGTTACACCGGGGGGAATGAGCAGTTCTTC. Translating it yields CASSYTGGNEQFF.